This record looks at one T cell receptor (beta chain) sequence and its context. Its target is unknown. This sample is drawn from a study of T cell responses to AZD1222 COVID-19 vaccine. General study points: Targets within unmutated variant regions were reportedly found for nearly half of spike-specific TCRs.

V lost 0 bases and J 12 bases, leaving 10 bases between the germline ends. CDR3 size: 11 residues. Germline CDR1 SGHRS, CDR2 YFSETQ. TCRdb's copy holds only in-frame clones and misses some; the assay was immunoSEQ multiplex PCR. The sample has 90,000 to 130,000 clones, about 82% seen once. This rearrangement joins TRBV5-1 to TRBJ2-7; D unclear. The sequence was collected from an adult in good health. Sample: peripheral blood, taken on day 0 of AZD1222 vaccination. The CDR3 nucleotides read TGCGCCAGCAGCTTGGGGGAAATTGCGTACTTC. As protein: CASSLGEIAYF.